Following are 28 T cell receptor beta chains from one sample sequenced in a study of cytomegalovirus exposure and HLA in healthy donors. The assay was immunoSEQ multiplex PCR, and TCRdb's table has in-frame clones only and misses some. The sample carries about 160,000 clones, 80% to 90% recorded once. The sequenced material came from PBMCs. These receptors were obtained from a woman aged 18-30 years in good health and CMV-seronegative.

The chain couples TRBV5-1 to TRBJ1-1, with 8 bases fitting TRBD1. V dropped 5 bases and J dropped 5; count of bases not matched to a gene: 8. The CDR3 is made up of 14 amino acids. Germline V gives CDR1 SGHRS, CDR2 YFSETQ. The CDR3 loop is CASREQGATTEAFF. Written as DNA, the CDR3 is TGCGCCAGCAGAGAGCAGGGGGCAACGACTGAAGCTTTCTTT.

This clone was seen only a few times. The rearrangement uses TRBV12-5 and TRBJ2-1; tentative D call: TRBD1 (6 bases). Between the trimmed V and J ends, which lost 3 bases and 11 bases, there was a span of 8 bases. There are 11 residues in the CDR3. Per germline, CDR1 LGHNT and CDR2 FRNRAP. The CDR3 protein is CASGFRDKQFF. CDR3 bases: TGTGCTAGTGGTTTCCGGGACAAGCAGTTCTTC.

V gene TRBV7-3 combines with J gene TRBJ2-3; D is uncertain. This CDR3 contains 13 residues. Trimming removed 2 bases from V and 6 bases from J, with 9 bases in between. The V gene's germline CDR1 is SGHTA and CDR2 FQGTGA. DNA of the CDR3: TGTGCCAGCAGCTTAGGAGCGAAGGATACGCAGTATTTT. Translated: CASSLGAKDTQYF.

This clone was detected a few times. The final CDR3 position lacks the conserved phenylalanine or tryptophan, pointing to a likely read error. The DNA is omitted, as the CDR3 cannot be located on it reliably, and the CDR3 follows TCRdb's listing. The chain recombines TRBV6-4 with TRBJ1-4; TRBD1 was called by the table and not checked on the DNA. The CDR3 contains 8 residues when both ends are counted. The germline gives CDR1 MRHNA, CDR2 SNTAGT. The CDR3 loop reads CASGQAPP.

The chain is built from TRBV4-3 and TRBJ2-2; weak D call: TRBD1 (6 bases). The germline gives CDR1 LGHNA, CDR2 YSLEER. This CDR3 is 14 amino acids long. Trimming took 2 bases from V and 4 from J, leaving 8 bases between them. The CDR3 sequence is CASSQLTGTGELFF. The CDR3 region has the DNA TGCGCCAGCAGCCAATTGACAGGCACCGGGGAGCTGTTTTTT.

The chain recombines TRBV9 with TRBJ1-1; D is unresolved. Germline values: CDR1 SGDLS, CDR2 YYNGEE. V lost 0 bases to trimming and J lost 8 bases, with 17 bases between them. The CDR3 length is 15 residues. The CDR3 DNA reads TGTGCCAGCAGCGTAGGTTTGCGAGGAGGGAGGGAAGCTTTCTTT. It translates to CASSVGLRGGREAFF.

CDR3 bases: TGTGCCATCAGTGAGTCGAAAGGACTAGCGGGAGGGGGCTCCTACAATGAGCAGTTCTTC. Translation gives CAISESKGLAGGGSYNEQFF. The rearrangement uses TRBV10-3 and TRBJ2-1; the match to TRBD2 covers 15 bases. CDR1 is ENHRY, CDR2 SYGVKD, per germline. V lost 0 bases to trimming and J lost 0 bases; unmatched junction nucleotides: 6. The CDR3 length is 20 residues.

The V call is TRBV6-6, the J call TRBJ1-5; TRBD1 matches at 7 bases. Germline CDR1 reads MNHNY; CDR2 reads SVGAGI (reference sequence). The V and J ends lost 2 bases and 7 bases, in that order; junction bases with no gene match: 5. This CDR3 region has 14 residues. CDR3 loop: CASSYGTVAQPQHF. CDR3 nucleotide sequence: TGTGCCAGCAGTTACGGGACAGTGGCCCAGCCCCAGCATTTT.

This clone was picked up a small number of times. The rearrangement links TRBV18 to TRBJ2-5; TRBD1 matches 8 bases. With V trimmed by 3 bases and J by 4 bases, 7 bases remained unmatched. Looked up from germline, CDR1 is KGHSH and CDR2 is LQKENI. CDR3 length: 15 amino acids. The CDR3, as DNA: TGTGCCAGCTCACCTCGCACAGGGGGAGGAGAGACCCAGTACTTC. This translates into CASSPRTGGGETQYF.

This clone was counted a few times. This sequence joins TRBV5-6 and TRBJ2-6, with 7 bases identical to TRBD1. Germline loops: CDR1 SGHDT, CDR2 YYEEEE. The CDR3 consists of 15 residues. With V trimmed by 4 bases and J by 12 bases, 13 bases remained unmatched. The CDR3 protein is CASSLGTASTAVLTF. The CDR3 DNA follows: TGTGCCAGCAGCCTAGGGACAGCGAGTACGGCCGTCCTGACTTTC. Filled out from reference TRBV5-6 and TRBJ2-6, the complete variable domain reads DAGVTQSPTHLIKTRGQQVTLRCSPKSGHDTVSWYQQALGQGPQFIFQYYEEEERQRGNFPDRFSGHQFPNYSSELNVNALLLGDSALYLCASSLGTASTAVLTFGAGSRLTVL.

This rearrangement joins TRBV12-5 to TRBJ2-3; no clear D gene. Looked up from germline, CDR1 is LGHNT and CDR2 is FRNRAP. Between the trimmed V and J ends, which lost 4 bases and 4 bases, there was a span of 6 bases. The CDR3 consists of 12 residues. The CDR3 spells CASGSSADTQYF. The CDR3 region has the DNA TGTGCTAGTGGTTCCAGTGCAGATACGCAGTATTTT.

This clone has a single count. The chain has TRBV15 and TRBJ2-1; the match to TRBD2 covers 7 bases. The CDR3 has 13 amino acids. V shed 3 bases and J 9 bases; nucleotides not matched to a gene: 5. Germline V gene data show CDR1 as LNHNV and CDR2 as YYDKDF (reference sequence). The DNA of the CDR3 is TGTGCCACCAGCAGGAGACTAGCTGGTGAGCAGTTCTTC. It specifies CATSRRLAGEQFF.

V and J are TRBV21-1 and TRBJ1-1; TRBD1 is the table's D call and was not checked against the DNA. TRBV21-1 is listed as a pseudogene. CDR3 length: 14 amino acids. The CDR3 DNA reads TGTGCCAGCAGCAAGAATAAACAGGGGACTGAAGCTTTCTTT. It yields the protein CASSKNKQGTEAFF.

This clone was picked up one time. The chain combines TRBV10-3 with TRBJ2-1; 7 nucleotides line up with TRBD2. Germline-derived CDR1 and CDR2 are ENHRY and SYGVKD. The CDR3 runs to 16 residues. Trimming cost V 5 bases and J 5 bases; bases outside gene matches: 12. The CDR3 loop reads CAISTTTSAKNNEQFF. The CDR3 DNA reads TGTGCCATCAGTACTACAACTAGCGCCAAAAACAATGAGCAGTTCTTC.

This clone was picked up a small number of times. The chain recombines TRBV4-2 with TRBJ2-3; 8 positions match TRBD2. The ends lost 6 bases at V and 2 bases at J; junction bases unmatched: 10. Germline V lookup: CDR1 LGHNA, CDR2 YNFKEQ. This CDR3 is built from 16 residues. The CDR3 DNA reads TGTGCCAGCAGGATTGGGACTAGGTCCCACACAGATACGCAGTATTTT. It specifies CASRIGTRSHTDTQYF.

V is TRBV14 and J is TRBJ2-5; D may be TRBD2 (6 bases). Trimming cost V 9 bases and J 1 base, with 18 bases left between them. The length of the CDR3 is 15 residues. Germline V gene lookup returns CDR1 SGHDN and CDR2 FVKESK. The CDR3 bases are TGTGCCAGGGGGGGTGTAGGGGCACCCCAAGAGACCCAGTACTTC. It is translated as CARGGVGAPQETQYF.

The chain joins TRBV14 to TRBJ2-3; 7 bases align to TRBD1. With 4 bases clipped from V and 10 bases from J, the junction kept 11 bases outside the gene matches. The germline gives CDR1 SGHDN, CDR2 FVKESK. This CDR3 has 14 amino acids. The CDR3 region is CASSPRTGPSSQYF. CDR3 DNA sequence: TGTGCCAGCAGCCCCCGGACAGGTCCTTCCTCGCAGTATTTT.

The genes are TRBV10-3 and TRBJ1-2; TRBD1 agrees at 10 bases. The germline CDR1 and CDR2 sequences are ENHRY and SYGVKD. The CDR3 contains 14 residues. V dropped 7 bases and J dropped 0; count of bases not matched to a gene: 2. CDR3 sequence (DNA): TGTGCCATCACCGGGACAGGGGCTAACTATGGCTACACCTTC. As protein: CAITGTGANYGYTF.

The chain uses TRBV27 and TRBJ2-1; TRBD2 is a possible D gene (5 bases). The V end was cut by 2 bases, the J end by 7 bases, with 18 bases between. From germline, CDR1 is MNHEY and CDR2 SMNVEV (reference sequence). CDR3 length: 16 amino acids. The CDR3 nucleotides are TGTGCCAGCAGTTTAATGGCTAGCCGGCCGAGGAATGAGCAGTTCTTC. This sequence encodes CASSLMASRPRNEQFF.

This chain uses TRBV2 with TRBJ1-3, with 8 nucleotides matching TRBD1. The CDR3 has 15 residues. Germline V CDR1 and CDR2: SNHLY, FYNNEI. V lost 4 bases and J lost 3; bases outside the gene matches: 5. The CDR3 spells CASSVDRGVGNTIYF. The CDR3 DNA reads as TGTGCCAGCAGTGTCGACAGGGGAGTTGGAAACACCATATATTTT.

J is TRBJ2-1 and V is TRBV7-9; D is uncertain. The length of the CDR3 is 16 residues. Germline V gives CDR1 SEHNR, CDR2 FQNEAQ (reference sequence). Deletions cut 5 bases from V and 0 bases from J, with 14 bases between. CDR3 region: CASSPRAVSSYNEQFF. For the CDR3, the DNA is TGTGCCAGCAGCCCGCGCGCCGTGAGCTCCTACAATGAGCAGTTCTTC.

The V and J genes are TRBV4-3 and TRBJ1-4; maybe TRBD1 (5 bases). Germline values: CDR1 LGHNA, CDR2 YSLEER. The CDR3 is made up of 15 amino acids. V shed 0 bases and J shed 7 bases, with 12 bases lying between them. The CDR3 region is CASSQEGGTLEKLFF. The CDR3 bases are TGCGCCAGCAGCCAAGAAGGAGGGACCCTTGAAAAACTGTTTTTT.

The CDR3, as DNA: TGCGCCAGCAGCTTGGGAGGACTAGCGGGGGTGACCGGAGAGACCCAGTACTTC. Translation: CASSLGGLAGVTGETQYF. The V and J genes are TRBV5-1 and TRBJ2-5, with TRBD2 matching over 13 bases. CDR1 is SGHRS and CDR2 is YFSETQ in the germline V gene. The CDR3 contains 18 residues. The V and J ends lost 0 bases and 4 bases, in that order; junction bases with no gene match: 9.

The chain couples TRBV7-2 to TRBJ1-2; weak D call: TRBD1 (6 bases). Germline V gives CDR1 SGHTA, CDR2 FQGNSA. Trimming took 5 bases from V and 4 from J, leaving 8 bases between them. The length of the CDR3 is 12 residues. The DNA of the CDR3 is TGTGCCAGCAGCGCACAGGGCTATGGCTACACCTTC. Translation: CASSAQGYGYTF.

V usage is TRBV11-3 and J usage is TRBJ2-3; D is unclear. The CDR3 sequence is 12 residues long. Per the germline V gene, CDR1 is SGHNT and CDR2 is YENEEA. Trimming removed 2 bases from V and 5 bases from J, with 5 bases in between. The DNA for the CDR3 is TGTGCCAGCAGCTTAACGGGAGATACGCAGTATTTT. As protein: CASSLTGDTQYF.

The CDR3 region is CASSPPGRTNEKLFF. CDR3 DNA: TGTGCCAGCTCACCCCCAGGACGGACAAATGAAAAACTGTTTTTT. The V call is TRBV18, the J call TRBJ1-4; D might be TRBD1 (5 bases). Per the germline V gene, CDR1 is KGHSH and CDR2 is LQKENI. V was shortened by 3 bases and J by 5 bases, with 13 bases between the two germline ends. The CDR3 runs 15 residues.

This clone was observed a few times. The chain uses TRBV7-2 and TRBJ2-7, with D possibly being TRBD2 (7 bases). The ends were cut back, 5 bases at V and 7 bases at J, with 18 bases in the middle. This CDR3 has 14 residues. Germline V gene sequence: CDR1 SGHTA, CDR2 FQGNSA. CDR3 loop: CASSERRGPWEQYF. The CDR3 DNA reads TGTGCCAGCAGCGAAAGGCGGGGGCCCTGGGAGCAGTACTTC.

The chain recombines TRBV11-2 with TRBJ2-2, with D possibly being TRBD2 (6 bases). The V gene lost 6 bases and the J gene lost 0 bases, with 20 bases spanning the gap. The CDR3 spans 18 residues. Germline V gene lookup returns CDR1 SGHAT and CDR2 FQNNGV. CDR3 in DNA: TGTGCCAGCAGATGGGCCCGGAGCGGGCTATCGAACACCGGGGAGCTGTTTTTT. Translated: CASRWARSGLSNTGELFF.